The 26 T cell receptor beta chains below were found in one sample sequenced in a study of cytomegalovirus exposure and HLA in healthy donors. PCR used 60 Vbeta primers and 13 Jbeta primers. The repertoire was sequenced with immunoSEQ multiplex PCR; TCRdb's copy has only in-frame clones and lacks some. This sample carries some 39,000 clones, with more than 3% going to the ten biggest clones. The sequenced sample consisted of PBMCs. The source of these receptors is a woman in her twenties or thirties in good health and CMV-seropositive.

This chain connects TRBV30 to TRBJ2-7, with TRBD2 matching 7 bases. CDR1 is GTSNPN, CDR2 SVGIG, per germline (reference sequence). Trimming at V came to 1 base and at J to 3 bases, leaving 6 bases not matched to a gene. The length of the CDR3 is 14 residues. The CDR3 DNA reads TGTGCCTGGAGTGACGGGGGGTCCCGCTACGAGCAGTACTTC. Amino acid sequence: CAWSDGGSRYEQYF.

The chain recombines TRBV5-8 with TRBJ2-1; D is ambiguous. Germline-derived CDR1 and CDR2 are SGHTS and YDEGEE. This CDR3 comprises 15 residues. V lost 0 bases and J 0 bases, leaving 7 bases between the germline ends. The CDR3 DNA is TGTGCCAGCAGCTTGGACGGAGACTCCTACAATGAGCAGTTCTTC. It yields the protein CASSLDGDSYNEQFF.

The V call is TRBV11-2, the J call TRBJ2-5; no definite D call. There are 13 residues in the CDR3. The V gene's germline CDR1 is SGHAT and CDR2 FQNNGV. V was cut by 5 bases and J by 3 bases, with 10 bases left in between. The CDR3 bases are TGTGCCAGCAGCACCGAGTTGGAAGAGACCCAGTACTTC. This translates into CASSTELEETQYF.

This sequence joins TRBV19 and TRBJ1-5, with D perhaps matching TRBD1 (5 bases). CDR1 is LNHDA and CDR2 is SQIVND in the germline V gene (reference sequence). The V gene lost 7 bases and the J gene lost 2 bases, with 18 bases spanning the gap. This CDR3 has 16 amino acids. CDR3 sequence reads: CASTNIKGLGNQPQHF. In DNA, the CDR3 is TGTGCCAGTACTAATATTAAGGGGCTCGGCAATCAGCCCCAGCATTTT.

The V call is TRBV6-6, the J call TRBJ2-7; 8 bases match TRBD1. This CDR3 has 13 amino acids. Unmatched junction bases numbered 3, after V lost 5 bases and J lost 3 bases. CDR1 is MNHNY, CDR2 SVGAGI, per germline (reference sequence). The CDR3 nucleotides are TGTGCCAGCAGTCAGGACAGGGACTACGAGCAGTACTTC. Encoded protein: CASSQDRDYEQYF.

The gene calls are TRBV15 and TRBJ2-5; D unclear. Gene TRBJ2-7 matches the end of the DNA better, so the J call may be wrong. The CDR3 consists of 12 residues. In germline, CDR1 is LNHNV, CDR2 YYDKDF (reference sequence). Written as DNA, the CDR3 is TGTGCCACCAGCAGAGATAGAAGCGAGCAGTACTTC. Its translation: CATSRDRSEQYF.

The chain employs TRBV4-1 and TRBJ1-5, with TRBD1 identical over 7 bases. The germline V gene has CDR1 MGHRA and CDR2 YSYEKL. This CDR3 comprises 17 residues. The V segment lost 0 bases and the J segment 1 base; nucleotides outside the gene matches: 6. The DNA of the CDR3 is TGCGCCAGCAGCCAAGAGCCGGGACAGATAAGCAATCAGCCCCAGCATTTT. Its translation: CASSQEPGQISNQPQHF.

The chain couples TRBV9 to TRBJ1-1, with D maybe TRBD1 (5 bases). This CDR3 spans 13 amino acids. The germline CDR1 and CDR2 sequences are SGDLS and YYNGEE. V lost 0 bases to trimming and J lost 7 bases, with 10 bases between them. In DNA, the CDR3 is TGTGCCAGCAGCGTAGGGGAGGGGATTGAAGCTTTCTTT. It codes for CASSVGEGIEAFF.

The chain recombines TRBV7-9 with TRBJ1-2, with D tentatively TRBD1 (5 bases). Germline CDR1 reads SEHNR; CDR2 reads FQNEAQ (reference sequence). The V gene lost 5 bases and the J gene lost 6 bases, with 19 bases spanning the gap. The CDR3 is 15 residues long. The CDR3 spells CASSPDPHPRDGYTF. CDR3 DNA sequence: TGTGCCAGCAGCCCCGATCCCCACCCCAGGGATGGCTACACCTTC.

The rearrangement links TRBV19 to TRBJ1-2, with 8 bases aligning to TRBD1. Germline-derived CDR1 and CDR2 are LNHDA and SQIVND (reference sequence). Trimming at V came to 0 bases and at J to 6 bases, leaving 9 bases not matched to a gene. The CDR3 extends over 16 amino acids. For the CDR3, the DNA is TGTGCCAGTAGTATAGAGGTCCGCGGGACAGGAAATGGCTACACCTTC. It encodes CASSIEVRGTGNGYTF.

The chain has TRBV4-1 and TRBJ2-1, with D unresolved. CDR3 size: 15 residues. In germline, CDR1 is MGHRA, CDR2 YSYEKL. V lost 0 bases and J 0 bases, leaving 6 bases between the germline ends. The CDR3 spells CASSQDNFSYNEQFF. As DNA, the CDR3 is TGCGCCAGCAGCCAAGATAACTTCTCCTACAATGAGCAGTTCTTC.

V and J are TRBV30 and TRBJ1-2; 7 bases are shared with TRBD1. V lost 5 bases and J lost 12; bases outside the gene matches: 12. Germline V gene lookup returns CDR1 GTSNPN and CDR2 SVGIG (reference sequence). This CDR3 is built from 12 residues. The CDR3 DNA follows: TGTGCCTGGGCTCGGGACAGCCACGTTCACACCTTC. Its translation is CAWARDSHVHTF.

The V and J genes are TRBV6-5 and TRBJ1-4; D might be TRBD1 (6 bases). The V gene's germline CDR1 is MNHEY and CDR2 SVGAGI. The CDR3 has 14 residues. The V end was cut by 5 bases, the J end by 0 bases, with 7 bases between. CDR3 sequence reads: CASSHRATNEKLFF. The CDR3 DNA sequence: TGTGCCAGCAGTCACAGGGCAACTAATGAAAAACTGTTTTTT.

The J gene is TRBJ1-4, the V gene TRBV19; 8 nucleotides match TRBD1. J lost 7 bases, V lost 4 bases, and 5 bases had no gene match. This CDR3 spans 14 amino acids. The V gene's germline CDR1 is LNHDA and CDR2 SQIVND (reference sequence). Written as DNA, the CDR3 is TGTGCCAGTAGTACAGGGGGCTCGGCTGAAAAACTGTTTTTT. This codes for CASSTGGSAEKLFF.

V usage is TRBV5-4 and J usage is TRBJ2-7, with 13 positions matching TRBD2. This CDR3 contains 15 residues. The germline V gene has CDR1 SGHNT and CDR2 YYREEE (reference sequence). V shed 3 bases and J 2 bases; nucleotides not matched to a gene: 2. CDR3 nucleotide sequence: TGTGCCAGCAGCTCCGGGACTAGCGGGACCTACGAGCAGTACTTC. Encoded protein: CASSSGTSGTYEQYF. The entire variable domain, with the rest obtained from reference TRBV5-4 and TRBJ2-7, is as follows: ETGVTQSPTHLIKTRGQQVTLRCSSQSGHNTVSWYQQALGQGPQFIFQYYREEENGRGNFPPRFSGLQFPNYSSELNVNALELDDSALYLCASSSGTSGTYEQYFGPGTRLTVT.

V usage is TRBV6-1 and J usage is TRBJ2-3, with a possible D match to TRBD1 (5 bases). This CDR3 comprises 15 residues. Trimming took off 4 bases at V and 4 bases at J, with 15 bases between the two ends. The V gene's germline CDR1 is MNHNS and CDR2 SASEGT. In DNA form, the CDR3 reads TGTGCCAGCAGTGTCCAGGGCTCCCAATCAGATACGCAGTATTTT. Amino acids: CASSVQGSQSDTQYF.

This sequence joins TRBV2 and TRBJ1-5; tentative D call: TRBD1 (6 bases). The germline gives CDR1 SNHLY, CDR2 FYNNEI. The CDR3 is 13 residues long. V dropped 5 bases and J dropped 10 bases, with 15 bases sitting between them. CDR3 sequence: CASSIRDTSPQHF. The CDR3 DNA sequence: TGTGCCAGCAGTATCCGGGACACCAGCCCCCAGCATTTT.

V is TRBV13 and J is TRBJ1-5, with D tentatively TRBD1 (6 bases). V lost 3 bases to trimming and J lost 4 bases, with 7 bases between them. Germline V gene lookup returns CDR1 PRHDT and CDR2 FYEKMQ (reference sequence). The CDR3 is 13 amino acids. CDR3 bases: TGTGCCAGCAGCTTTACAGGGAATCAGCCCCAGCATTTT. Its protein product is CASSFTGNQPQHF.

This sequence joins TRBV30 and TRBJ1-1; 10 positions match TRBD1. CDR1 and CDR2 (germline): GTSNPN, SVGIG (reference sequence). The V and J ends lost 0 bases and 5 bases, in that order; junction bases with no gene match: 6. This CDR3 region has 15 residues. In nucleotides, the CDR3 is TGTGCCTGGAGTGTACGGGGACAGGGGTCGACTGAAGCTTTCTTT. As protein: CAWSVRGQGSTEAFF. Full variable domain (remainder filled in from reference TRBV30 and TRBJ1-1): SQTIHQWPATLVQPVGSPLSLECTVEGTSNPNLYWYRQAAGRGLQLLFYSVGIGQISSEVPQNLSASRPQDRQFILSSKKLLLSDSGFYLCAWSVRGQGSTEAFFGQGTRLTVV.

This chain links TRBV30 with TRBJ2-6; 8 bases match TRBD1. V was pared by 3 bases and J by 2 bases, with 6 bases of the junction left unmatched. The CDR3 totals 16 residues. CDR1 GTSNPN and CDR2 SVGIG come from the germline V gene (reference sequence). CDR3 nucleotides: TGTGCCTGGAGGAGGCCGGACAGGGCTGGGGCCAACGTCCTGACTTTC. Protein sequence: CAWRRPDRAGANVLTF.

This sequence joins TRBV5-1 and TRBJ2-3, with 9 nucleotides matching TRBD2. Germline trimming cut 2 bases from V and 1 base from J; bases unmatched to any gene: 5. The CDR3 runs 16 residues. Germline V gene data show CDR1 as SGHRS and CDR2 as YFSETQ. The CDR3 coding sequence is TGCGCCAGCAGCTTCGGCGGGGGGGGCCGCACAGATACGCAGTATTTT. This sequence encodes CASSFGGGGRTDTQYF.

The J gene is TRBJ2-7, the V gene TRBV27; a weak D match, TRBD1 (6 bases). From germline, CDR1 is MNHEY and CDR2 SMNVEV (reference sequence). Trimming shortened V by 6 bases and J by 4 bases, and 10 bases separated the two germline ends. The CDR3 runs 12 residues. In nucleotides, the CDR3 is TGTGCCAGCAGCAAAACAGGGTACGAGCAGTACTTC. Translated: CASSKTGYEQYF.

Concerning this clone: The junction differs from germline at one of its ends, possibly a read error. The V and J genes are TRBV6-5 and TRBJ2-2, with 7 bases that match TRBD1. The CDR3 consists of 16 residues. Germline CDR1 and CDR2: MNHEY and SVGAGI. The DNA for the CDR3 is TGTGCCAGCAGTTACTCTATCAGGGGGAACACCGGGGAGCTGTCTTTT. Translating gives CASSYSIRGNTGELSF.

The CDR3, as DNA: TGTGCCAGCAGTTCCCAGGGGGCGTTTCAGCCCCAGCATTTT. It encodes CASSSQGAFQPQHF. The chain combines TRBV6-5 with TRBJ1-5, with 8 bases aligning to TRBD1. The germline CDR1 and CDR2 sequences are MNHEY and SVGAGI. Losses at the gene ends were 4 bases for V and 6 bases for J; bases not matched to a gene: 5. The CDR3 runs to 14 residues.

The rearrangement links TRBV30 to TRBJ2-5, with 7 bases matching TRBD1. From germline, CDR1 is GTSNPN and CDR2 SVGIG (reference sequence). J was trimmed by 0 bases and V by 1 base; bases with no gene match: 8. This CDR3 region has 16 residues. CDR3: CAWSAPLDRDQETQYF. In DNA, the CDR3 is TGTGCCTGGAGTGCTCCCTTAGACAGGGACCAAGAGACCCAGTACTTC. The variable domain in full, completed from reference TRBV30 and TRBJ2-5, reads SQTIHQWPATLVQPVGSPLSLECTVEGTSNPNLYWYRQAAGRGLQLLFYSVGIGQISSEVPQNLSASRPQDRQFILSSKKLLLSDSGFYLCAWSAPLDRDQETQYFGPGTRLLVL.

The V gene is TRBV6-6, the J gene TRBJ1-5; perhaps TRBD1 as D (6 bases). The CDR3 covers 14 residues. The V end lost 7 bases, the J end lost 5 bases, and 15 bases lay between the germline ends. From germline, CDR1 is MNHNY and CDR2 SVGAGI (reference sequence). CDR3 DNA: TGTGCCAGCACCCCGAGTAGGACAGATCAGCCCCAGCATTTT. Protein product: CASTPSRTDQPQHF.